Described below is a single T cell receptor (beta chain) sequence and its context. What it binds is not known. Expressed TCRB transcripts were sequenced because the isolated RNA had all been reverse transcribed beforehand. Clones were sequenced by immunoSEQ multiplex PCR, and TCRdb holds only the in-frame ones, with some missing. This sample has hundreds of thousands of clones; under 15% occur once, and the top ten carry approximately 0.02%. Germline V gene data show CDR1 as GTSNPN and CDR2 as SVGIG (reference sequence). The CDR3 is 11 amino acids. V was clipped by 1 base and J by 3 bases, with 2 bases between them. These data are taken from a study of beta chain features in type 1 diabetes. Study-level points and caveats: Moderately but significantly shorter TCRB CDR3s were found in Type 1 diabetes patients in all four CD4+ subsets.

Sequencing was performed on naive CD4+ T cells from blood. This sequence originates from a man aged 18 to 29 with type 1 diabetes. V and J are TRBV30 and TRBJ2-3; D unresolved. The CDR3, as DNA: TGTGCCTGGAGTGAGACAGATACGCAGTATTTT. Protein product: CAWSETDTQYF.